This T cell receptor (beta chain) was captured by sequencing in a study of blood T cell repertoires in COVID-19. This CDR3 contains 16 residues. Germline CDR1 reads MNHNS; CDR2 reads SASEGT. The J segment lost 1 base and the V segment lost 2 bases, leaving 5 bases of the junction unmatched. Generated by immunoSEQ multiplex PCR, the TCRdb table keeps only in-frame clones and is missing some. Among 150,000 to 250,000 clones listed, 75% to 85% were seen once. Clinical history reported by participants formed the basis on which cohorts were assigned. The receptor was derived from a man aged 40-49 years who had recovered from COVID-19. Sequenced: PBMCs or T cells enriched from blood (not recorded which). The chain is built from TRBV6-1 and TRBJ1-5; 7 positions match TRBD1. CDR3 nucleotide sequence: TGTGCCAGCAGTGAATTGAGGGGGCCAAGCAATCAGCCCCAGCATTTT. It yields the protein CASSELRGPSNQPQHF.